These 32 T cell receptor beta chains were all obtained from the same sample, sequenced in a study of control samples from healthy donors and cancer patients. The assay was immunoSEQ multiplex PCR, and TCRdb's table has in-frame clones only and misses some. The table records roughly 450,000 clones, about nine tenths of them present only once. The sequencing sample was made of PBMCs. The receptors were gathered from a man aged 35 to 55 with head and neck cancer.

The table lists this clone with many counts. The gene calls are TRBV6-1 and TRBJ1-1; no clear D. The V end lost 3 bases, the J end lost 1 base, and 0 bases lay between the germline ends. The CDR3 is 11 amino acids. Germline lookup yields CDR1 MNHNS and CDR2 SASEGT. The CDR3 DNA is TGTGCCAGCAGTGAGAACACTGAAGCTTTCTTT. As protein: CASSENTEAFF.

This sequence joins TRBV4-3 and TRBJ1-5; D unclear. Looked up from germline, CDR1 is LGHNA and CDR2 is YSLEER. This CDR3 region has 13 residues. The V and J ends lost 5 bases and 0 bases respectively, with 5 bases between them. The CDR3 coding sequence is TGCGCCAGCAGCAAATTTAGCAATCAGCCCCAGCATTTT. Amino acids: CASSKFSNQPQHF.

The chain combines TRBV7-3 with TRBJ2-5, with 11 bases matching TRBD2. The V gene's germline CDR1 is SGHTA and CDR2 FQGTGA. The CDR3 runs 17 residues. Losses at the gene ends were 3 bases for V and 3 bases for J; bases not matched to a gene: 9. CDR3 nucleotides: TGTGCCAGCAGCTTGGGAGGCGCTAGCGGGAGGAAAGAGACCCAGTACTTC. It translates to CASSLGGASGRKETQYF.

The J gene is TRBJ1-1, the V gene TRBV5-1, with a tentative D call TRBD1 (5 bases). Trimming removed 3 bases at V and 6 bases at J, with 18 bases between. Germline lookup yields CDR1 SGHRS and CDR2 YFSETQ. This CDR3 spans 15 amino acids. CDR3 bases: TGCGCCAGCAGCTCCTCACGTCGGGGAGGGGCTGAAGCTTTCTTT. Translation gives CASSSSRRGGAEAFF.

CDR3 sequence reads: CATSDLSTGGNEQFF. Written as DNA, the CDR3 is TGTGCCACCAGTGATTTGTCCACAGGGGGCAATGAGCAGTTCTTC. The chain carries TRBV24-1 and TRBJ2-1; TRBD1 agrees at 8 bases. CDR1 is KGHDR, CDR2 SFDVKD, per germline. The CDR3 has 15 amino acids. V lost 0 bases, J lost 6 bases, and 3 bases stayed unmatched.

The J gene is TRBJ1-1, the V gene TRBV13; D gene ambiguous. The CDR3 is 16 amino acids. CDR1 and CDR2 from the germline V gene are PRHDT and FYEKMQ (reference sequence). V lost 5 bases to trimming and J lost 1 base, with 17 bases between them. The CDR3 loop is CASSHTALMQNTEAFF. DNA for the CDR3: TGTGCCAGCAGCCACACAGCTCTCATGCAGAACACTGAAGCTTTCTTT.

The chain uses TRBV6-5 and TRBJ1-3; D possibly corresponds to TRBD1 (5 bases). The germline CDR1 and CDR2 sequences are MNHEY and SVGAGI. V was shortened by 4 bases and J by 1 base, with 8 bases between the two germline ends. The CDR3 sequence is 14 residues long. In nucleotides, the CDR3 is TGTGCCAGCAGTTGGGACGCTTCTGGAAACACCATATATTTT. It translates to CASSWDASGNTIYF.

The chain has TRBV11-1 and TRBJ1-6; the D gene is possibly TRBD1 (5 bases). The germline V gene has CDR1 SGHAT and CDR2 FQDESV (reference sequence). This CDR3 spans 15 amino acids. The V end was cut by 5 bases, the J end by 10 bases, with 18 bases between. CDR3 sequence (DNA): TGTGCCAGCAGCACCTTGGCTTGGGGGGACTCACCCCTCCACTTT. It yields the protein CASSTLAWGDSPLHF. The entire variable domain, with the rest obtained from reference TRBV11-1 and TRBJ1-6, is as follows: EAEVAQSPRYKITEKSQAVAFWCDPISGHATLYWYRQILGQGPELLVQFQDESVVDDSQLPKDRFSAERLKGVDSTLKIQPAELGDSAMYLCASSTLAWGDSPLHFGNGTRLTVT.

This clone came up once. This chain links TRBV19 with TRBJ1-4, with 11 bases identical to TRBD1. Trimming removed 5 bases from V and 7 bases from J; junction bases left unmatched: 6. Germline V gives CDR1 LNHDA, CDR2 SQIVND (reference sequence). The CDR3 runs 15 residues. The DNA of the CDR3 is TGTGCCAGTAGTGGGAGGACAGGGGGCTCTGAAAAACTGTTTTTT. This translates into CASSGRTGGSEKLFF.

The chain links TRBV30 to TRBJ1-5; D is perhaps TRBD1 (5 bases). This CDR3 comprises 17 residues. Looked up from germline, CDR1 is GTSNPN and CDR2 is SVGIG (reference sequence). Trimming shortened V by 1 base and J by 3 bases, and 19 bases separated the two germline ends. CDR3 in amino acids: CAWSDPHEGNTNQPQHF. The CDR3 DNA reads TGTGCCTGGAGTGACCCCCATGAGGGGAATACCAATCAGCCCCAGCATTTT.

The chain is built from TRBV10-3 and TRBJ1-1; D is possibly TRBD1 (5 bases). The V end was cut by 4 bases, the J end by 3 bases, with 15 bases between. The CDR3 sequence is 15 residues long. Germline V gene lookup returns CDR1 ENHRY and CDR2 SYGVKD. This CDR3 is CAISVGGRADTEAFF. Here the CDR3 DNA reads TGTGCCATCAGTGTGGGAGGCAGGGCGGACACTGAAGCTTTCTTT.

The gene calls are TRBV11-3 and TRBJ1-1, with D possibly TRBD1 on 5 matching bases. Trimming left V 1 base short and J 5 bases short, with 11 bases between. This CDR3 has 14 residues. Per the germline V gene, CDR1 is SGHNT and CDR2 is YENEEA. CDR3 loop: CASSLGGALTEAFF. The CDR3 DNA reads as TGTGCCAGCAGCTTAGGAGGGGCTCTTACTGAAGCTTTCTTT.

Regarding this clone: Within the sample, other DNA sequences also encode this same CDR3. V and J are TRBV30 and TRBJ1-5; no clear D gene. The CDR3 extends over 13 amino acids. From germline, CDR1 is GTSNPN and CDR2 SVGIG (reference sequence). The germline V and J ends were trimmed by 2 bases and 4 bases, with 9 bases remaining between them. DNA of the CDR3: TGTGCCTGGAGTCCACAAGGGAATCAGCCCCAGCATTTT. Protein: CAWSPQGNQPQHF.

The rearrangement joins TRBV28 to TRBJ2-2; 11 bases are shared with TRBD2. The CDR3 has 15 amino acids. With 7 bases clipped from V and 3 bases from J, the junction kept 4 bases outside the gene matches. The germline V gene encodes CDR1 MDHEN and CDR2 SYDVKM. The chain's CDR3 is CASTKLAGDTGELFF. The DNA of the CDR3 is TGTGCCAGCACGAAACTAGCGGGAGACACCGGGGAGCTGTTTTTT.

The rearrangement uses TRBV7-9 and TRBJ2-5, with D possibly matching TRBD2 (6 bases). V was shortened by 6 bases and J by 2 bases, with 19 bases between the two germline ends. The CDR3 is 16 residues long. Germline values: CDR1 SEHNR, CDR2 FQNEAQ (reference sequence). The CDR3 sequence: CASRWEEEGWQETQYF. For the CDR3, the DNA is TGTGCCAGCAGATGGGAAGAGGAGGGATGGCAAGAGACCCAGTACTTC. Complete variable domain (other parts from reference TRBV7-9 and TRBJ2-5): DTGVSQNPRHKITKRGQNVTFRCDPISEHNRLYWYRQTLGQGPEFLTYFQNEAQLEKSRLLSDRFSAERPKGSFSTLEIQRTEQGDSAMYLCASRWEEEGWQETQYFGPGTRLLVL.

This clone was counted once. This chain uses TRBV3-1 (or the pseudogene TRBV3-2) with TRBJ1-2; possibly TRBD1 for D (6 bases). Per the germline V gene, CDR1 is LGHDT and CDR2 is YNNKEL (reference sequence). This CDR3 has 14 residues. The V end lost 1 base, the J end lost 8 bases, and 14 bases lay between the germline ends. The CDR3 coding sequence is TGTGCCAGCAGCCAAGGCGGGGGGGCCCGCGGCTACACCTTC. Translation: CASSQGGGARGYTF.

V is TRBV5-1 and J is TRBJ2-2, with D tentatively TRBD2 (5 bases). Germline CDR1 is SGHRS and CDR2 is YFSETQ. The CDR3 is 14 residues long. The V end lost 0 bases, the J end lost 5 bases, and 8 bases lay between the germline ends. The CDR3 sequence is CASSLVSGTGELFF. The CDR3 DNA sequence: TGCGCCAGCAGCTTGGTATCGGGGACCGGGGAGCTGTTTTTT.

The chain joins TRBV11-3 to TRBJ2-5; D unclear. Between the trimmed V and J ends, which lost 1 base and 5 bases, there was a span of 11 bases. The CDR3 loop spans 14 amino acids. Germline V gene data show CDR1 as SGHNT and CDR2 as YENEEA. In nucleotides, the CDR3 is TGTGCCAGCAGCTTAGGACTGGGTCGGGAGACCCAGTACTTC. This translates into CASSLGLGRETQYF.

The V call is TRBV10-3, the J call TRBJ1-1; the D is unclear. The germline V gene has CDR1 ENHRY and CDR2 SYGVKD. Trimming took off 0 bases at V and 0 bases at J, with 5 bases between the two ends. This CDR3 is 14 amino acids long. CDR3 loop: CAISESALNTEAFF. In DNA, the CDR3 is TGTGCCATCAGTGAGTCCGCCTTGAACACTGAAGCTTTCTTT.

The CDR3 region is CASSSGRLLQNEQYF. The CDR3 nucleotides are TGTGCCAGCAGCTCTGGAAGACTGTTACAGAACGAGCAGTACTTC. The chain has TRBV9 and TRBJ2-7; D not resolved. The CDR3 has 15 amino acids. The V end lost 4 bases, the J end lost 5 bases, and 19 bases lay between the germline ends. CDR1 and CDR2 (germline): SGDLS, YYNGEE.

This clone occurred once. The genes are TRBV6-1 and TRBJ2-5; D call uncertain. With 1 base removed from V and 5 bases from J, the gap between germline ends came to 23 bases. The CDR3 is 18 residues long. Looked up from germline, CDR1 is MNHNS and CDR2 is SASEGT. The CDR3 loop reads CASSEDGLPGTRGETQYF. CDR3 nucleotides: TGTGCCAGCAGTGAAGACGGGCTCCCCGGTACCCGAGGCGAGACCCAGTACTTC.

The chain has TRBV5-1 and TRBJ2-7, with TRBD1 identical over 10 bases. Germline CDR1 is SGHRS and CDR2 is YFSETQ. This CDR3 comprises 13 residues. The V and J ends lost 4 bases and 7 bases, in that order; junction bases with no gene match: 5. CDR3: CASSRDRGQEQYF. The CDR3 coding sequence is TGCGCCAGCAGCCGGGACAGGGGCCAAGAGCAGTACTTC.

The V and J genes are TRBV4-2 and TRBJ2-5; no clear D. This CDR3 spans 16 amino acids. The V end was cut by 5 bases, the J end by 2 bases, with 18 bases between. Germline V lookup: CDR1 LGHNA, CDR2 YNFKEQ. The CDR3 loop reads CASSSEHSTTQETQYF. Here the CDR3 DNA reads TGTGCCAGCAGCTCTGAACATTCAACTACACAAGAGACCCAGTACTTC.

This sequence joins TRBV9 and TRBJ2-5; D is perhaps TRBD1 or TRBD2 (5 bases each). V gave up 0 bases and J gave up 5 bases, with 11 bases separating them. CDR3 size: 14 residues. Germline values: CDR1 SGDLS, CDR2 YYNGEE. CDR3 region: CASSVGPGQETQYF. Here the CDR3 DNA reads TGTGCCAGCAGCGTAGGACCGGGGCAGGAGACCCAGTACTTC. Supplemented by reference TRBV9 and TRBJ2-5, the full variable domain reads DSGVTQTPKHLITATGQRVTLRCSPRSGDLSVYWYQQSLDQGLQFLIQYYNGEERAKGNILERFSAQQFPDLHSELNLSSLELGDSALYFCASSVGPGQETQYFGPGTRLLVL.

V gene TRBV13 combines with J gene TRBJ2-3; 7 bases fit TRBD2. CDR3 length: 16 amino acids. Germline CDR1 and CDR2: PRHDT and FYEKMQ (reference sequence). Losses at the gene ends were 3 bases for V and 1 base for J; bases not matched to a gene: 7. This chain's CDR3 is CASSFAAAGGTDTQYF. Here the CDR3 DNA reads TGTGCCAGCAGCTTCGCCGCGGCGGGGGGCACAGATACGCAGTATTTT.

The chain joins TRBV27 to TRBJ2-7, with D possibly TRBD1 on 5 matching bases. Per the germline V gene, CDR1 is MNHEY and CDR2 is SMNVEV (reference sequence). Trimming removed 0 bases at V and 2 bases at J, with 14 bases between. This CDR3 contains 16 residues. The CDR3 here is CASSLSPDIVTYEQYF. The CDR3 nucleotides read TGTGCCAGCAGTTTATCCCCGGACATCGTCACCTACGAGCAGTACTTC.

The rearrangement links TRBV4-3 to TRBJ1-6; no reliable D call. CDR3 length equals 18 residues. Between the trimmed V and J ends, which lost 0 bases and 7 bases, there was a span of 19 bases. The germline CDR1 and CDR2 sequences are LGHNA and YSLEER. CDR3 DNA: TGCGCCAGCAGCCAAGACGCCGTGGAGCTCCTATGGAATTCACCCCTCCACTTT. Translating gives CASSQDAVELLWNSPLHF.

The chain joins TRBV14 to TRBJ2-7; 8 nucleotides match TRBD2. Looked up from germline, CDR1 is SGHDN and CDR2 is FVKESK. With 4 bases clipped from V and 9 bases from J, the junction kept 8 bases outside the gene matches. This CDR3 has 13 amino acids. CDR3 protein: CASSPGGTIGQYF. In DNA, the CDR3 is TGTGCCAGCAGCCCGGGGGGGACTATCGGGCAGTACTTC.

The chain couples TRBV19 to TRBJ1-5, with D tentatively TRBD1 (6 bases). The CDR3 has 13 amino acids. V lost 3 bases to trimming and J lost 5 bases, with 8 bases between them. Looked up from germline, CDR1 is LNHDA and CDR2 is SQIVND (reference sequence). The CDR3, as DNA: TGTGCCAGTAGTATCCAGGGGCATCAGCCCCAGCATTTT. Translating gives CASSIQGHQPQHF. The full variable domain, with the rest looked up from reference TRBV19 and TRBJ1-5, is DGGITQSPKYLFRKEGQNVTLSCEQNLNHDAMYWYRQDPGQGLRLIYYSQIVNDFQKGDIAEGYSVSREKKESFPLTVTSAQKNPTAFYLCASSIQGHQPQHFGDGTRLSIL.

The V and J genes are TRBV7-3 and TRBJ2-6, with D possibly matching TRBD2 (6 bases). CDR1 is SGHTA, CDR2 FQGTGA, per germline. Trimming took off 5 bases at V and 0 bases at J, with 11 bases between the two ends. This CDR3 comprises 16 residues. The CDR3 sequence is CASSTGLLSGANVLTF. The CDR3 DNA follows: TGTGCCAGCAGCACGGGACTCCTCTCTGGGGCCAACGTCCTGACTTTC.

This clone was observed once. V is TRBV6-5 and J is TRBJ2-5; 7 bases match TRBD2. Germline V CDR1 and CDR2: MNHEY, SVGAGI. Losses at the gene ends were 4 bases for V and 0 bases for J; bases not matched to a gene: 8. The CDR3 is 16 residues long. CDR3 DNA sequence: TGTGCCAGCAGTTTGGCCGGGACTATGTACCAAGAGACCCAGTACTTC. This sequence encodes CASSLAGTMYQETQYF.

The chain couples TRBV2 to TRBJ1-1; D may be TRBD1 (6 bases). The V and J ends lost 2 bases and 1 base respectively, with 11 bases between them. The CDR3 covers 15 residues. Germline values: CDR1 SNHLY, CDR2 FYNNEI. The CDR3 loop is CASSEQGRQNTEAFF. CDR3 nucleotide sequence: TGTGCCAGCAGTGAACAGGGGAGGCAGAACACTGAAGCTTTCTTT.